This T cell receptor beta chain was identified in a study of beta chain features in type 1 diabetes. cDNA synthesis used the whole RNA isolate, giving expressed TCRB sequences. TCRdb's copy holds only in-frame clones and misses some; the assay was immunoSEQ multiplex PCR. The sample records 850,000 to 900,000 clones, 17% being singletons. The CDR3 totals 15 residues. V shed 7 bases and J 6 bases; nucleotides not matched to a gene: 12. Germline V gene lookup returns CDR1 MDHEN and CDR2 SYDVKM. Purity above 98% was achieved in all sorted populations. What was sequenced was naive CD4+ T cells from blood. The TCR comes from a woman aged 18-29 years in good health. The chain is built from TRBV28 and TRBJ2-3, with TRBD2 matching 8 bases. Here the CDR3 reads CASKLQAGATDTQYF. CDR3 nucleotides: TGTGCCAGCAAACTCCAAGCGGGAGCCACTGATACGCAGTATTTT.